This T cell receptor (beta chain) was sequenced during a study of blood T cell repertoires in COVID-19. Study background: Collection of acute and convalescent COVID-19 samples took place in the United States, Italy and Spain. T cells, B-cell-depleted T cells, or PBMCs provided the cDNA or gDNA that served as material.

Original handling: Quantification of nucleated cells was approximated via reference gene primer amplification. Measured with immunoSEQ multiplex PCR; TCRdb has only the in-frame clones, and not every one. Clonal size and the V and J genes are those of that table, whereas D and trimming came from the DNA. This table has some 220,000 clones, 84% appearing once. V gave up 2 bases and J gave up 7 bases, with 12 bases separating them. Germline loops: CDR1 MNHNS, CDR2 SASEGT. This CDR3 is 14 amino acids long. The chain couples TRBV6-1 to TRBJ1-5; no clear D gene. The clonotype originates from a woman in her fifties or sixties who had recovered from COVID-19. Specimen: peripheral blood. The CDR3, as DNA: TGTGCCAGCAGTGAACTTGAGGAGGGACAGCCCCAGCATTTT. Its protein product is CASSELEEGQPQHF.